This T cell receptor beta chain stems from a study of blood T cell repertoires in COVID-19. TCRdb keeps only in-frame clones here, not all; method: immunoSEQ multiplex PCR. The sample records approximately 390,000 clones, around 90% being singletons. The germline CDR1 and CDR2 sequences are SGHTA and FQGNSA. The CDR3 runs 15 residues. V was pared by 2 bases and J by 7 bases, with 6 bases of the junction left unmatched. This TCR came from a young man with active or convalescent COVID-19. The J gene is TRBJ2-1, the V gene TRBV7-2; the match to TRBD1 covers 9 bases. Sequencing input: peripheral blood. The CDR3: CASSLPGQGRNEQFF. In DNA form, the CDR3 reads TGTGCCAGCAGCTTACCAGGACAGGGGAGGAATGAGCAGTTCTTC.